This TCR beta chain was captured in a study of cytomegalovirus exposure and HLA in healthy donors. The germline V gene has CDR1 KGHSH and CDR2 LQKENI. CDR3 size: 14 residues. V was cut by 6 bases and J by 5 bases, with 17 bases left in between. Findings and limits, study-wide: In an earlier analysis, most TCR beta V segments were productive about 87% or about 30% of the time.

Comment on this clone: Its antigen is not identified.

The PCR had 60 Vbeta and 13 Jbeta primers. Data came from immunoSEQ multiplex PCR; TCRdb stores just in-frame clones and leaves some out. The sample has about 120,000 clones; roughly three quarters are singletons. The chain is built from TRBV18 and TRBJ2-7; the D gene is possibly TRBD1 (6 bases). Specimen: PBMCs. This clonotype was obtained from a man aged 25-40 years in good health and CMV-seropositive. The CDR3 reads CASSYDRLKNEQYF. The CDR3 DNA reads as TGTGCCAGCTCCTACGACAGGCTGAAGAACGAGCAGTACTTC.